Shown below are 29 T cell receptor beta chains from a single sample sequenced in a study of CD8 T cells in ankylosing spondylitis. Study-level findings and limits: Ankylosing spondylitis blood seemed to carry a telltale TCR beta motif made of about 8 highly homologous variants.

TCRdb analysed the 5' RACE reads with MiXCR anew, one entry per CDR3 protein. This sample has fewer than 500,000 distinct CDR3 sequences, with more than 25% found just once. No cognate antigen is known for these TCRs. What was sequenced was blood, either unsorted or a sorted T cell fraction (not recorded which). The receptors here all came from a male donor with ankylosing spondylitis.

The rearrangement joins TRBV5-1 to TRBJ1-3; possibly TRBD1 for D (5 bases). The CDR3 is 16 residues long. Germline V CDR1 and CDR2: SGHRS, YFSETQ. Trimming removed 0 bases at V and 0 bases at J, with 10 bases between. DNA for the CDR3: TGCGCCAGCAGCTTGGGGGTCGGGGGCTCTGGAAACACCATATATTTT. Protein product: CASSLGVGGSGNTIYF.

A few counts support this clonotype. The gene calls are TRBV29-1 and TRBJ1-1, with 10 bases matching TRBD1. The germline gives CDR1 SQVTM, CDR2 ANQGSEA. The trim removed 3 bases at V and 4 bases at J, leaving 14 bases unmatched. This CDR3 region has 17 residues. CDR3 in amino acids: CSVEGPTGGTGGTEAFF. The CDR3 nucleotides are TGCAGCGTTGAGGGGCCGACAGGGGGCACTGGGGGCACTGAAGCTTTCTTT. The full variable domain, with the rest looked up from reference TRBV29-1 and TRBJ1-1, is SAVISQKPSRDICQRGTSLTIQCQVDSQVTMMFWYRQQPGQSLTLIATANQGSEATYESGFVIDKFPISRPNLTFSTLTVSNMSPEDSSIYLCSVEGPTGGTGGTEAFFGQGTRLTVV.

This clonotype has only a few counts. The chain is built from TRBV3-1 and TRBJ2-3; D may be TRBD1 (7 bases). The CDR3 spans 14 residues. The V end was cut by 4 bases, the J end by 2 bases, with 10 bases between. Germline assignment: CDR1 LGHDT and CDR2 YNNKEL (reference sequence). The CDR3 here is CASSLRGATDTQYF. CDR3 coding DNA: TGTGCCAGCAGCCTCAGGGGGGCCACAGATACGCAGTATTTT.

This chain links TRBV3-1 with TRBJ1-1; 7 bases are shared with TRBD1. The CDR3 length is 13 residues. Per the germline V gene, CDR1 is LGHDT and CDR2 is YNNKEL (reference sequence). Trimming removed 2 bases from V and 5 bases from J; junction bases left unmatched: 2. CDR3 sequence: CASSQQTGTEAFF. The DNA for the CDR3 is TGTGCCAGCAGCCAACAGACAGGGACTGAAGCTTTCTTT.

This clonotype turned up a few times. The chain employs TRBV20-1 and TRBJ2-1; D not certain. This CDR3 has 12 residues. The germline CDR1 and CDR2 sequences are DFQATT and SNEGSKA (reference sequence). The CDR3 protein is CSASGFYNEQFF. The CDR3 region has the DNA TGCAGCGCCTCCGGTTTTTACAATGAGCAGTTCTTC.

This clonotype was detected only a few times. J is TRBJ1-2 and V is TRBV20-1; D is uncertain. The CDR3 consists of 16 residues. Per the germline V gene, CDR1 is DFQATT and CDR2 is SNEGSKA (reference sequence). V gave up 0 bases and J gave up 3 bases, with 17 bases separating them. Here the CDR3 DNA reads TGCAGTGCTAGAGATTTTGACCGCCCTGGGGACTATGGCTACACCTTC. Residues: CSARDFDRPGDYGYTF.

For the CDR3, the DNA is TGTGCCAGCAGCTCTCGGACACCCTACAATGAGCAGTTCTTC. It is translated as CASSSRTPYNEQFF. This chain connects TRBV7-8 to TRBJ2-1, with a possible D match to TRBD1 (5 bases). The V end lost 4 bases, the J end lost 2 bases, and 9 bases lay between the germline ends. The CDR3 has 14 residues. Germline V gene sequence: CDR1 SGHVS, CDR2 FQNEAQ. The variable domain in full, completed from reference TRBV7-8 and TRBJ2-1, reads GAGVSQSPRYKVAKRGQDVALRCDPISGHVSLFWYQQALGQGPEFLTYFQNEAQLDKSGLPSDRFFAERPEGSVSTLKIQRTQQEDSAVYLCASSSRTPYNEQFFGPGTRLTVL.

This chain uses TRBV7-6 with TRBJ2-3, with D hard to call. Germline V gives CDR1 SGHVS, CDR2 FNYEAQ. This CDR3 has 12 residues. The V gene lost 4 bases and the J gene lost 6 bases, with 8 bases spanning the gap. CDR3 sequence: CASSSGFDTQYF. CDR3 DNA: TGTGCCAGCAGCTCAGGCTTCGATACGCAGTATTTT.

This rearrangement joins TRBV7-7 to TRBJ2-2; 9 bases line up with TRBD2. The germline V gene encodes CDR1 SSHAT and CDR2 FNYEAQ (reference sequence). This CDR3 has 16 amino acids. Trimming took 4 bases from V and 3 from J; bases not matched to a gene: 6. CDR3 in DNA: TGTGCCAGCAGCTCCAGGACTAGCGCGGACACCGGGGAGCTGTTTTTT. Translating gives CASSSRTSADTGELFF.

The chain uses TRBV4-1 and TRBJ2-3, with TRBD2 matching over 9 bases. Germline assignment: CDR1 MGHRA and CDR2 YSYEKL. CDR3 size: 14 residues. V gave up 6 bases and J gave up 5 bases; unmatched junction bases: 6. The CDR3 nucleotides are TGCGCCAGCAGTCTTAGCGGGAGCGTAGATACGCAGTATTTT. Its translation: CASSLSGSVDTQYF.

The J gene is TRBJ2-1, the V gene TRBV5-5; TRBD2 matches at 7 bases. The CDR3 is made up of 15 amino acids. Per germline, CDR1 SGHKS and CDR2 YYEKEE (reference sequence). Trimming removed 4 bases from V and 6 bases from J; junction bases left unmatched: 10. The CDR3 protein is CASSQVKRDLNEQFF. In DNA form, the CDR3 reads TGTGCCAGCAGCCAGGTGAAGCGGGACCTCAATGAGCAGTTCTTC.

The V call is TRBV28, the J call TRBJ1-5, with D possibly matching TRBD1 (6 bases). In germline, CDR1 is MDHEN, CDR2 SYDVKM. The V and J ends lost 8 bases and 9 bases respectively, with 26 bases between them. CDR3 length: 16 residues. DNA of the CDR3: TGTGCCAGCGAGCTACAGGGACGAATCAAGATCAGGCCCCAGCATTTT. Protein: CASELQGRIKIRPQHF.

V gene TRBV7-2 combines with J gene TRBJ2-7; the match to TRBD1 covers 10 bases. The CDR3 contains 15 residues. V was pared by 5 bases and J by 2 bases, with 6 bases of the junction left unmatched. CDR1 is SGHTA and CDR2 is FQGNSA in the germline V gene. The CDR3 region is CASSRRQGATYEQYF. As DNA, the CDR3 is TGTGCCAGCAGCCGACGACAGGGGGCCACCTACGAGCAGTACTTC.

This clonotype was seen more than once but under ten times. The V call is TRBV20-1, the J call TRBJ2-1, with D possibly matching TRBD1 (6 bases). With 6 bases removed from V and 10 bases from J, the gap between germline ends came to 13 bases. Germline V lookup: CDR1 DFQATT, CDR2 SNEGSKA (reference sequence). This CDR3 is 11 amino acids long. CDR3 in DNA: TGCAGTGCAAGGACAGACAGGGAGCAGTTCTTC. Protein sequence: CSARTDREQFF.

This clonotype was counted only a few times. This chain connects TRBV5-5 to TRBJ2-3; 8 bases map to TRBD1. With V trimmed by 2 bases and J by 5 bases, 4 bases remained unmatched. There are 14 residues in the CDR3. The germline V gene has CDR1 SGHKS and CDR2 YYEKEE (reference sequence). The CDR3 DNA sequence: TGTGCCAGCAGCTTCCAGGGGGCAGGAGATACGCAGTATTTT. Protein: CASSFQGAGDTQYF.

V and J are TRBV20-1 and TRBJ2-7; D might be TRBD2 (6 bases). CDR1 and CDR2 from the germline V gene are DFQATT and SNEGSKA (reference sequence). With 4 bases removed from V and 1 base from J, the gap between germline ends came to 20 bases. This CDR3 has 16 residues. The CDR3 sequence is CSAIQNSGLTSYEQYF. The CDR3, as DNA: TGCAGTGCTATCCAGAATAGCGGACTCACTTCCTACGAGCAGTACTTC.

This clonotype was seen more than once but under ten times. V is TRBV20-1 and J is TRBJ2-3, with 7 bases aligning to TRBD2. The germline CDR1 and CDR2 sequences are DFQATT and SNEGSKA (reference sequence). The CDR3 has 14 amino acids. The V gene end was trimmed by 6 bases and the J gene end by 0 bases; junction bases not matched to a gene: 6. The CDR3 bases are TGCAGTGCCGTACTAGCGAGGAGCACAGATACGCAGTATTTT. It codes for CSAVLARSTDTQYF.

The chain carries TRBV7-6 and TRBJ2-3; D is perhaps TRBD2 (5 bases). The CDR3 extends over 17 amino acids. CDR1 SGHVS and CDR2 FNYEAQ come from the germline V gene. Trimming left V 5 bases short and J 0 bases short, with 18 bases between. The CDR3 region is CASSKSGPGLSTDTQYF. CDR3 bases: TGTGCCAGCAGCAAAAGTGGACCCGGACTTAGCACAGATACGCAGTATTTT.

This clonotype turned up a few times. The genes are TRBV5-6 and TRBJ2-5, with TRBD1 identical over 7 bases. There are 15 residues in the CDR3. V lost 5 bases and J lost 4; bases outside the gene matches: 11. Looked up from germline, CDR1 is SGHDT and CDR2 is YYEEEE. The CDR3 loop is CASRPSGPGGETQYF. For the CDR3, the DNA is TGTGCCAGCAGACCCTCAGGGCCAGGGGGAGAGACCCAGTACTTC. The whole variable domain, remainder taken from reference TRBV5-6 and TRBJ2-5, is DAGVTQSPTHLIKTRGQQVTLRCSPKSGHDTVSWYQQALGQGPQFIFQYYEEEERQRGNFPDRFSGHQFPNYSSELNVNALLLGDSALYLCASRPSGPGGETQYFGPGTRLLVL.

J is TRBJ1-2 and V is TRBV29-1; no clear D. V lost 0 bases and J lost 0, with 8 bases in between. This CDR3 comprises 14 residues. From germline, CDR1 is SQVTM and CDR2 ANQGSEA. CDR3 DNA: TGCAGCGTTGAAGATTTAGGAACTAACTATGGCTACACCTTC. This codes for CSVEDLGTNYGYTF.

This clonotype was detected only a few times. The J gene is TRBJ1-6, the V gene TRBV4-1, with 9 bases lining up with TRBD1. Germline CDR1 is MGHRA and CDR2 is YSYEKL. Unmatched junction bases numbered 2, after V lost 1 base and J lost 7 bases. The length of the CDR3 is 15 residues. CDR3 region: CASSQGDRENSPLHF. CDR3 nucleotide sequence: TGCGCCAGCAGCCAAGGGGACAGGGAAAATTCACCCCTCCACTTT.

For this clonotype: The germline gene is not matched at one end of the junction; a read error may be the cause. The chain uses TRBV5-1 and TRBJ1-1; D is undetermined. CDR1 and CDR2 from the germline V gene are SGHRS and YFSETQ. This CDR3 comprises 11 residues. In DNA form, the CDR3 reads TGCGCCAGCAGCACTAACAGTGAAGCTTTCTTT. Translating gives CASSTNSEAFF. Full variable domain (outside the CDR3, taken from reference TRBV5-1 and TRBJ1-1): KAGVTQTPRYLIKTRGQQVTLSCSPISGHRSVSWYQQTPGQGLQFLFEYFSETQRNKGNFPGRFSGRQFSNSRSEMNVSTLELGDSALYLCASSTNSEAFFGQGTRLTVV.

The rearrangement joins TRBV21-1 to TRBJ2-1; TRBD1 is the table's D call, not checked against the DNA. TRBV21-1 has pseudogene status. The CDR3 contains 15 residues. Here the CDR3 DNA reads TGTGCCAGCAGCATCGACAGGGGGCGCCACAATGAGCAGTTCTTC. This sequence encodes CASSIDRGRHNEQFF.

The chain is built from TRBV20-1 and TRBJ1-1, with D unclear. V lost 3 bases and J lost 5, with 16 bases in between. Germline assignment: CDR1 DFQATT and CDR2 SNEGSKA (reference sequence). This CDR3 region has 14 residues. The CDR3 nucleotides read TGCAGTGCTAGGGACCGGATTGTTGGGACTGAAGCTTTCTTT. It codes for CSARDRIVGTEAFF.

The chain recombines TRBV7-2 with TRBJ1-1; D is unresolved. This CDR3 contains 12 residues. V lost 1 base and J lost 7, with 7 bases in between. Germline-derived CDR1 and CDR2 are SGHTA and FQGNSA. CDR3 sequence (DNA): TGTGCCAGCAGCTTAGTCGATGGTGAAGCTTTCTTT. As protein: CASSLVDGEAFF. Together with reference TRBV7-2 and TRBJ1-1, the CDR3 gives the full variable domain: GAGVSQSPSNKVTEKGKDVELRCDPISGHTALYWYRQSLGQGLEFLIYFQGNSAPDKSGLPSDRFSAERTGGSVSTLTIQRTQQEDSAVYLCASSLVDGEAFFGQGTRLTVV.

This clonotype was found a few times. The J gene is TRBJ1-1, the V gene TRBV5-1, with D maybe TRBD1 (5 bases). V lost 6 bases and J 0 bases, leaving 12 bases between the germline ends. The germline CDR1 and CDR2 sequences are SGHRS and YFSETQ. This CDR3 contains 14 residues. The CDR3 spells CASTGPGVNTEAFF. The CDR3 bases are TGCGCCAGCACTGGACCGGGGGTGAACACTGAAGCTTTCTTT.

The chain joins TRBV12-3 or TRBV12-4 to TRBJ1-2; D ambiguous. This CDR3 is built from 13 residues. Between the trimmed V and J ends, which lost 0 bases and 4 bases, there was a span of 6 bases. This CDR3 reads CASSLAQTYGYTF. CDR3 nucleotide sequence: TGTGCCAGCAGTTTAGCACAGACCTATGGCTACACCTTC.

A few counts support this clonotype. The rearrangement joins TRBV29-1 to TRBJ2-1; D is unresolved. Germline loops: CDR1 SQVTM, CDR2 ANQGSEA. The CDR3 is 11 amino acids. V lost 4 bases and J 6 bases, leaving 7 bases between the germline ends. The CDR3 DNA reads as TGCAGCGTTGGGGATGTCAATGAGCAGTTCTTC. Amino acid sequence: CSVGDVNEQFF.

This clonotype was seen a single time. DNA for the CDR3: TGTGCCAGCAGTTTAGGTGGACTAGCGGGAGGCACCTACAATGAGCAGTTCTTC. It yields the protein CASSLGGLAGGTYNEQFF. The chain couples TRBV12-3 or TRBV12-4 to TRBJ2-1; TRBD2 aligns across 14 bases. This CDR3 spans 18 amino acids. The V gene end was trimmed by 1 base and the J gene end by 2 bases; junction bases not matched to a gene: 4.